This T cell receptor (beta chain) was identified in a study of cytomegalovirus exposure and HLA in healthy donors. Across the whole study: The roughly 120 million unique TCR beta sequences, from roughly 180 million T cells, were found by an earlier analysis. There were about 85 million unique TCRs (from HLA-typed donors) in an early data release. Study-level points and caveats: In an earlier analysis, about 87% or about 30%: the productive usage of most TCR beta V segments. Association of a missense DCLRE1C variant with TCR beta V- and J-gene trimming was reported in a later analysis.

Notes on this clone: Its target is not known.

PCR amplification relied on 60 Vbeta primers (plus 13 Jbeta primers). The protocol was immunoSEQ multiplex PCR, while the TCRdb copy is restricted to in-frame clones and leaves out a portion. The table has under 200,000 clones, 82% seen once. This TCR was sampled from a girl aged 2-10 years in good health and CMV-seropositive. Sequencing was done on a sample of PBMCs.

This CDR3 reads CASSLGHPGPLYGYTF. Written as DNA, the CDR3 is TGTGCCAGCAGCCTGGGACATCCCGGCCCCCTTTATGGCTACACCTTC. The chain is built from TRBV5-5 and TRBJ1-2; maybe TRBD1 (6 bases). CDR1 is SGHKS, CDR2 YYEKEE, per germline (reference sequence). The ends were cut back, 4 bases at V and 5 bases at J, with 21 bases in the middle. The CDR3 has 16 residues.